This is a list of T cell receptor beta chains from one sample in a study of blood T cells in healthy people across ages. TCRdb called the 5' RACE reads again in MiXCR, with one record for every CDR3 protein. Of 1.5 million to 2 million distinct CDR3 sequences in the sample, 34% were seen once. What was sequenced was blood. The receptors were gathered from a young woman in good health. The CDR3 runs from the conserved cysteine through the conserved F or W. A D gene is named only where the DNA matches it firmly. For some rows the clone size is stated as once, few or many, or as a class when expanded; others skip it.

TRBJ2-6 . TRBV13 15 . CASSLALSGANVLTF TGTGCCAGCAGCTTAGCCCTCTCTGGGGCCAACGTCCTGACTTTC
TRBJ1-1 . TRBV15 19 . CATSRDYFGTSIFNTEAFF TGTGCCACCAGCAGAGATTATTTCGGGACCTCGATTTTTAACACTGAAGCTTTCTTT
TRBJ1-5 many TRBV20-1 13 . CSARQGPNQPQHF TGCAGTGCTAGACAGGGACCTAATCAGCCCCAGCATTTT
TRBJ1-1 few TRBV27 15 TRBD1 CASSSTRQGPTEAFF TGTGCCAGCAGTTCGACGAGACAGGGGCCCACTGAAGCTTTCTTT
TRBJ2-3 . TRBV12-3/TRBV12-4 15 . CAIVMESISTDTQYF TGTGCCATCGTGATGGAATCTATTAGCACAGATACGCAGTATTTT
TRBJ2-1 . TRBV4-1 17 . CASSQVWGKSSYDEQFF TGCGCCAGCAGCCAAGTTTGGGGAAAAAGCTCCTACGATGAGCAGTTCTTC
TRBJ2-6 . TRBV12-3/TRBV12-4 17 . CASSPDKWDSGANVLTF TGTGCCAGCAGTCCCGACAAGTGGGACTCTGGGGCCAACGTCCTGACTTTC
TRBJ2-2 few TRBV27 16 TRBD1 CASSLSGQVNTGELFF TGTGCCAGCAGTTTATCGGGACAGGTTAACACCGGGGAGCTGTTTTTT
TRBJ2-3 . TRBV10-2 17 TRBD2 CASSAGLAGPSTDTQYF TGCGCCAGCAGTGCCGGACTAGCGGGACCTAGCACAGATACGCAGTATTTT
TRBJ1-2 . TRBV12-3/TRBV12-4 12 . CAAQGDNYGYTF TGTGCCGCACAGGGAGATAACTATGGCTACACCTTC
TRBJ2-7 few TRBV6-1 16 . CASIGGMTGGSYEQYF TGTGCCAGCATCGGGGGGATGACAGGAGGCTCCTACGAGCAGTACTTC
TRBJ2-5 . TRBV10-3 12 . CAISENGETQYF TGTGCCATCAGTGAGAACGGTGAGACCCAGTACTTC
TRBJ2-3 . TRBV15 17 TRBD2 CATSRDGAGALTDTQYF TGTGCCACCAGCAGAGATGGGGCGGGAGCCCTCACAGATACGCAGTATTTT
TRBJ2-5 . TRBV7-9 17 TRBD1 CASSGRDRDRYQETQYF TGTGCCAGCAGCGGCCGGGACAGGGATCGGTACCAAGAGACCCAGTACTTC
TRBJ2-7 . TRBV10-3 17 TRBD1 CAISEPDGTGWKDEQYF TGTGCCATCAGTGAGCCCGACGGGACAGGGTGGAAGGACGAGCAGTACTTC
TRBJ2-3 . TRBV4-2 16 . CASSQENSLSTDTQYF TGTGCCAGCAGCCAAGAGAATTCCCTTAGCACAGATACGCAGTATTTT
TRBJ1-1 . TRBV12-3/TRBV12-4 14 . CSSKLGEMNTEAFF TGTTCCAGCAAACTGGGAGAGATGAACACTGAAGCTTTCTTT
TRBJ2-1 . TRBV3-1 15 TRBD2 CASSPTGGVGNERFF TGTGCCAGCAGCCCAACGGGGGGGGTGGGGAATGAGCGGTTCTTC
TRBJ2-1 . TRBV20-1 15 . CSALPRTKQRGEQFF TGCAGTGCATTGCCGAGGACTAAACAACGTGGGGAGCAGTTCTTC
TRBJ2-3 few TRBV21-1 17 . CASSKLIRVFLTDTQYF TGTGCCAGCAGCAAATTGATCAGGGTTTTCCTCACAGATACGCAGTATTTT
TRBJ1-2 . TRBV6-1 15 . CASSEDSANTGGYTF TGTGCCAGCAGTGAAGATTCGGCTAATACGGGTGGCTACACCTTC
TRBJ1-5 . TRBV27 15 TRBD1 CASRDRVYSNQPQHF TGTGCCAGCAGGGACAGGGTGTATAGCAATCAGCCCCAGCATTTT
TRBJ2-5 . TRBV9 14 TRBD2 CASSVRPGGETQYF TGTGCCAGCAGCGTGCGGCCGGGGGGAGAGACCCAGTACTTC
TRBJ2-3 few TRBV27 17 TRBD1 CASSIARTGGASDTQYF TGTGCCAGCAGTATCGCGAGGACAGGGGGCGCTTCAGATACGCAGTATTTT
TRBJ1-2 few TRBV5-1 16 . CASSLGDRWTNYGYTF TGCGCCAGCAGCTTGGGGGACCGTTGGACTAACTATGGCTACACCTTC
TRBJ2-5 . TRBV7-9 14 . CASSLVKGKETQYF TGTGCCAGCAGCTTAGTCAAGGGTAAAGAGACCCAGTACTTC
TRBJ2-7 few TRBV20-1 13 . CSARPGLPHEQYF TGCAGTGCTAGACCGGGACTCCCACACGAGCAGTACTTC
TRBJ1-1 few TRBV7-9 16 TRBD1 CASSSGERQGITEAFF TGTGCCAGCAGCTCAGGGGAGAGACAGGGGATCACTGAAGCTTTCTTT
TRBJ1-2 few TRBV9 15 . CASSAPSGQNYGYTF TGTGCCAGCAGCGCCCCTTCGGGGCAGAATTATGGCTACACCTTC
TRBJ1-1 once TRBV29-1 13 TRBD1 CSVTDRGRTEAFF TGCAGCGTCACGGACAGGGGACGGACTGAAGCTTTCTTT
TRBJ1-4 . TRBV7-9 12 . CASSLDFEKLFF TGTGCCAGCAGCTTAGACTTCGAAAAACTGTTTTTT
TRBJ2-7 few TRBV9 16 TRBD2 CASSASGKRGAYEQYF TGTGCCAGCAGCGCGTCCGGGAAGCGGGGAGCCTACGAGCAGTACTTC
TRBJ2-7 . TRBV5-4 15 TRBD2 CASSLGGRATYEQYF TGTGCCAGCAGCTTGGGTGGGAGGGCGACCTACGAGCAGTACTTC
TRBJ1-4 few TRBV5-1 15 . CASSLDGRPNEKLFF TGCGCCAGCAGCTTGGACGGACGGCCGAATGAAAAACTGTTTTTT
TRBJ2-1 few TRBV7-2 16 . CASSPVGGGSHYEQFF TGTGCCAGCAGCCCAGTGGGGGGCGGGAGTCACTATGAGCAGTTCTTC
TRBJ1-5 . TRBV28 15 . CASRSGTASNQPQHF TGTGCCAGCAGAAGCGGTACAGCGAGCAATCAGCCCCAGCATTTT
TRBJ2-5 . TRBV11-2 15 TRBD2 CASSLEASGRAQKYF TGTGCCAGCAGCTTAGAAGCTAGCGGGAGGGCCCAGAAGTACTTC
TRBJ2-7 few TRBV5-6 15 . CASSSRVAGSYEQYF TGTGCCAGCAGCAGCAGGGTCGCCGGCTCCTACGAGCAGTACTTC
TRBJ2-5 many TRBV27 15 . CASRRLLGGGETQYF TGTGCCAGCAGGAGGCTCCTTGGTGGGGGAGAGACCCAGTACTTC
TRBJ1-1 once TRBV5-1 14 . CASSSMGAGTEAFF TGCGCCAGCAGCTCGATGGGGGCAGGCACTGAAGCTTTCTTT
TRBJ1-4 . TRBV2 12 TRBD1 CASTTGVEKLFF TGTGCCAGCACTACAGGGGTAGAAAAACTGTTTTTT